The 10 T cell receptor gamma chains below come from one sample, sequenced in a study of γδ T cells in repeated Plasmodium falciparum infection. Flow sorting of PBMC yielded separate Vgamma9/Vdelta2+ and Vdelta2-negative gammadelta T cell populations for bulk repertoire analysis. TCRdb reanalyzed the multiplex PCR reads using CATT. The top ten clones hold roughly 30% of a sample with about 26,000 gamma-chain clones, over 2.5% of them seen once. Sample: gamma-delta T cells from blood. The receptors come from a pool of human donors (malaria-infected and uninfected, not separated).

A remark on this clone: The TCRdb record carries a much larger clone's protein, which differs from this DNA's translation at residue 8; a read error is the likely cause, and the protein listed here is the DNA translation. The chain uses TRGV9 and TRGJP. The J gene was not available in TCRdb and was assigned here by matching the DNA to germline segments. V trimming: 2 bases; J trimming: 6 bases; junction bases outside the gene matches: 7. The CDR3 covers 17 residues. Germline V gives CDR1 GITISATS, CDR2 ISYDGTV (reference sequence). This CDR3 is CALWEAPRELGKKIKVF. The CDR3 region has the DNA TGTGCCTTGTGGGAGGCACCGCGAGAGTTGGGCAAAAAAATCAAGGTATTT.

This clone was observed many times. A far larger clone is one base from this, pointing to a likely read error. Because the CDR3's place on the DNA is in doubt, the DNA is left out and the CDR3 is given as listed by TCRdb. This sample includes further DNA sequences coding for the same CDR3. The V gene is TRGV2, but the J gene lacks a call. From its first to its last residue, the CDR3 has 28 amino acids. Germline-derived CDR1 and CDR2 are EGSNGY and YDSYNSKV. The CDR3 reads CATWDDRNSLAVEQHLLSQVSIGRIQHF.

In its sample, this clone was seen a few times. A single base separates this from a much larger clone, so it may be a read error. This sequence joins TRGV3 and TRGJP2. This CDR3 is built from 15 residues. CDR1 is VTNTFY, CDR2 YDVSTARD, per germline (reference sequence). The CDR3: CAAWDRQMGDWIKTF. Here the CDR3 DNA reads TGTGCCGCCTGGGACAGGCAGATGGGTGATTGGATCAAGACGTTT.

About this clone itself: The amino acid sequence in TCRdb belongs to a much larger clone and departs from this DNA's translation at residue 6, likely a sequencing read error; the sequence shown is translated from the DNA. CDR3 sequence reads: CATWASKKELGKKIKVF. Here the CDR3 DNA reads TGTGCCACCTGGGCCTCCAAGAAAGAGTTGGGCAAAAAAATCAAGGTATTT. This rearrangement joins TRGV2 to TRGJP. The J gene, not given by TCRdb, was assigned here from a germline match of the nucleotide sequence. Per germline, CDR1 EGSNGY and CDR2 YDSYNSKV. The trim removed 5 bases at V and 5 bases at J, leaving 9 bases unmatched. The CDR3 consists of 17 residues.

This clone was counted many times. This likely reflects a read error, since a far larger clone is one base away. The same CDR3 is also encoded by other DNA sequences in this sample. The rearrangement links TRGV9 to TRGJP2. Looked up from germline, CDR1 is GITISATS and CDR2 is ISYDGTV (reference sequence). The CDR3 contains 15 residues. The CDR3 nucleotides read TGTGCTTTGTGGGAGCCGGTCGGTAGTGATTGGATCAAGACGTTT. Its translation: CALWEPVGSDWIKTF.

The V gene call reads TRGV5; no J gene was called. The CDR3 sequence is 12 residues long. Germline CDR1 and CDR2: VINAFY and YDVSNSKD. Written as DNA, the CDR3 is TGTGCCACCTGGGACAGGCAGAGCATTACACTCTTT. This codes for CATWDRQSITLF.

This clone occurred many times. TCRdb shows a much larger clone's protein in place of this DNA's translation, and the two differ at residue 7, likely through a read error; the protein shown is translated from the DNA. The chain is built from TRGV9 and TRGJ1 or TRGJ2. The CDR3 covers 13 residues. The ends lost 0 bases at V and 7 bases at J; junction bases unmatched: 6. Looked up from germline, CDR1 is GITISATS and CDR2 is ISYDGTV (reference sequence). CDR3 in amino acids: CALWEVSLYKKLF. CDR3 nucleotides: TGTGCCTTGTGGGAGGTGTCATTGTATAAGAAACTCTTT.

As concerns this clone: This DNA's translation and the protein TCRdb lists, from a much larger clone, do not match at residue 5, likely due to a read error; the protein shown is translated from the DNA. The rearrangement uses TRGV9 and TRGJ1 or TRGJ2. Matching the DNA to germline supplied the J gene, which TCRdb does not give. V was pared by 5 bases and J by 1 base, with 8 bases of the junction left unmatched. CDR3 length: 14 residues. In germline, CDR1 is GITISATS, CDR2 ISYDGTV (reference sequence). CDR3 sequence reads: CALWVGLNYYKKLF. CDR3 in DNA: TGTGCCTTGTGGGTGGGCCTCAATTATTATAAGAAACTCTTT.

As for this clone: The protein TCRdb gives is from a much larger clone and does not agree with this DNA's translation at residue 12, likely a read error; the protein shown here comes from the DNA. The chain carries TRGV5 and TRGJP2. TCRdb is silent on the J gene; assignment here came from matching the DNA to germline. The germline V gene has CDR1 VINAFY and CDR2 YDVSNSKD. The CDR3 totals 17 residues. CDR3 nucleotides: TGTGCCACCTGGGACTGGGAGGTTATGGGTAGTGGTTGGATCAAGACGTTT. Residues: CATWDWEVMGSGWIKTF.

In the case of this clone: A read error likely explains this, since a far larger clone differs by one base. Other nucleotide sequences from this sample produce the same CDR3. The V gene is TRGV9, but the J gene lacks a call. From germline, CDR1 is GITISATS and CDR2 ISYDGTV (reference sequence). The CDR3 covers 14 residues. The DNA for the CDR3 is TGTGCCTTGTGGAGTTTGACGAATTATTATAAGAAGCTCTTT. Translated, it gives CALWSLTNYYKKLF.